What follows is one T cell receptor (beta chain) and its context. The data derive from a study of cytomegalovirus exposure and HLA in healthy donors. Deletions cut 6 bases from V and 10 bases from J, with 23 bases between. CDR1 is SGHNT, CDR2 YENEEA, per germline. The CDR3 has 15 residues. Some clones are missing from TCRdb's copy, which holds only in-frame ones; the method was immunoSEQ multiplex PCR. The sample includes more than 95,000 clones, approximately 94% seen only once; the top ten take about 1.7%. The V gene is TRBV11-3, the J gene TRBJ2-3; possible D gene TRBD2, 6 bases. The receptor's source is a man aged 18 to 30 in good health and CMV-seronegative. Specimen: PBMCs. CDR3 residues: CASSTIQEGDLAQYF. CDR3 DNA: TGTGCCAGCAGTACGATTCAGGAGGGTGACTTAGCGCAGTATTTT.